The 13 T cell receptor beta chains presented below share a single source sample, sequenced in a study of PD-1 blockade in classical Hodgkin lymphoma. Time point defined: cycle 4 day 1 (C4D1), after 5 to 7 weeks of nivolumab. Every patient had relapsed following autologous stem cell transplantation, and cohorts differed in brentuximab vedotin exposure. Produced via immunoSEQ multiplex PCR; TCRdb's table is partial and in-frame only. The data contain about 110,000 clones, approximately 89% of them seen just once; the ten biggest clones take up 19%. This sample comprised peripheral blood mononuclear cells (PBMCs), obtained before the fourth cycle of nivolumab. The origin of the receptors is a human donor with classical Hodgkin lymphoma.

The chain uses TRBV6-1 and TRBJ2-3; D ambiguous. The ends were cut back, 6 bases at V and 0 bases at J, with 13 bases in the middle. Germline V lookup: CDR1 MNHNS, CDR2 SASEGT. CDR3 size: 15 residues. Here the CDR3 reads CASSVIAASTDTQYF. Written as DNA, the CDR3 is TGTGCCAGCAGCGTAATAGCCGCAAGCACAGATACGCAGTATTTT.

The V call is TRBV6-6, the J call TRBJ1-1, with 8 positions matching TRBD1. The CDR3 sequence is 15 residues long. The trim removed 2 bases at V and 6 bases at J, leaving 8 bases unmatched. Germline lookup yields CDR1 MNHNY and CDR2 SVGAGI (reference sequence). In DNA form, the CDR3 reads TGTGCCAGCAGTTACCCTAACGCAGGGGGCCCTGAAGCTTTCTTT. Translated, it gives CASSYPNAGGPEAFF.

J is TRBJ2-7 and V is TRBV4-1, with 10 nucleotides matching TRBD2. The J segment lost 0 bases and the V segment lost 0 bases, leaving 11 bases of the junction unmatched. The CDR3 is 19 amino acids. Germline CDR1 reads MGHRA; CDR2 reads YSYEKL. The CDR3: CASSQEHPVLAGSSYEQYF. The CDR3 region has the DNA TGCGCCAGCAGCCAAGAACACCCGGTACTAGCGGGGAGCTCCTACGAGCAGTACTTC.

The rearrangement links TRBV6-1 to TRBJ2-2; D uncertain. The ends were cut back, 1 base at V and 10 bases at J, with 10 bases in the middle. This CDR3 contains 13 residues. Germline CDR1 reads MNHNS; CDR2 reads SASEGT. CDR3 amino acids: CASSEVWTQELFF. CDR3 bases: TGTGCCAGCAGTGAAGTTTGGACCCAGGAGCTGTTTTTT.

V usage is TRBV5-1 and J usage is TRBJ1-1, with no clear D. Trimming pared 2 bases from V and 4 bases from J, leaving 15 bases between. Germline CDR1 and CDR2: SGHRS and YFSETQ. This CDR3 comprises 15 residues. Written as DNA, the CDR3 is TGCGCCAGCAGCTTTAGTGTACCCCGAGCCACTGAAGCTTTCTTT. It is translated as CASSFSVPRATEAFF.

V usage is TRBV19 and J usage is TRBJ1-1; 8 bases align to TRBD1. Germline CDR1 and CDR2: LNHDA and SQIVND (reference sequence). This CDR3 comprises 17 residues. V was pared by 4 bases and J by 1 base, with 11 bases of the junction left unmatched. Written as DNA, the CDR3 is TGTGCCAGTAGTACACCCCCTAGACAGGGGTGGAACACTGAAGCTTTCTTT. Translation: CASSTPPRQGWNTEAFF.

The V gene is TRBV2, the J gene TRBJ1-5; a possible D gene is TRBD1 (5 bases). This CDR3 has 14 amino acids. V lost 6 bases and J lost 8, with 17 bases in between. CDR1 and CDR2 (germline): SNHLY, FYNNEI. Here the CDR3 reads CASSLSGTFEPQHF. The CDR3 bases are TGTGCCAGCAGCCTGAGCGGGACTTTTGAGCCCCAGCATTTT.

The chain is built from TRBV29-1 and TRBJ2-2; 10 bases match TRBD2. From germline, CDR1 is SQVTM and CDR2 ANQGSEA. J gave up 1 base and V 4 bases, and 15 bases lay outside the gene matches. The CDR3 has 19 amino acids. Here the CDR3 reads CSVAHLRVAGGKNTGELFF. The CDR3 DNA sequence: TGCAGCGTTGCCCACTTAAGGGTAGCGGGAGGAAAGAACACCGGGGAGCTGTTTTTT.

The V call is TRBV6-1, the J call TRBJ2-1; 11 bases map to TRBD2. This CDR3 region has 15 residues. Germline V CDR1 and CDR2: MNHNS, SASEGT. J lost 4 bases, V lost 11 bases, and 10 bases had no gene match. The CDR3 here is CASHPGLAEYNEQFF. DNA for the CDR3: TGTGCCTCACATCCGGGACTAGCGGAATACAATGAGCAGTTCTTC.

The J gene is TRBJ2-1, the V gene TRBV5-8, with 12 bases aligning to TRBD1. Germline CDR1 and CDR2: SGHTS and YDEGEE. The J segment lost 4 bases and the V segment lost 7 bases, leaving 6 bases of the junction unmatched. This CDR3 region has 15 residues. The CDR3, as DNA: TGTGCCAGCGTGGGACAGGGGGCTCCATACAATGAGCAGTTCTTC. This gives the protein CASVGQGAPYNEQFF.

The chain carries TRBV5-6 and TRBJ1-1; no clear D. Germline loops: CDR1 SGHDT, CDR2 YYEEEE. There are 14 residues in the CDR3. V lost 2 bases and J 5 bases, leaving 13 bases between the germline ends. The CDR3 DNA is TGTGCCAGCAGCTTACCAGTAAGAGGGACTGAAGCTTTCTTT. Translating it yields CASSLPVRGTEAFF.

The gene calls are TRBV5-4 and TRBJ2-7; tentative D call: TRBD1 (5 bases). This CDR3 contains 14 residues. Germline-derived CDR1 and CDR2 are SGHNT and YYREEE (reference sequence). The germline V and J ends were trimmed by 4 bases and 2 bases, with 13 bases remaining between them. In DNA, the CDR3 is TGTGCCAGCAGCCCTTCCGACAGAACCTACGAGCAGTACTTC. Translating it yields CASSPSDRTYEQYF.

This chain uses TRBV2 with TRBJ2-3, with D possibly matching TRBD1 (6 bases). Germline assignment: CDR1 SNHLY and CDR2 FYNNEI. Trimming took 0 bases from V and 2 from J, leaving 12 bases between them. This CDR3 is built from 16 residues. CDR3 coding DNA: TGTGCCAGCAGTGAAGCGGACAGACATAACACAGATACGCAGTATTTT. Protein sequence: CASSEADRHNTDTQYF. Full variable domain (missing parts from reference TRBV2 and TRBJ2-3): EPEVTQTPSHQVTQMGQEVILRCVPISNHLYFYWYRQILGQKVEFLVSFYNNEISEKSEIFDDQFSVERPDGSNFTLKIRSTKLEDSAMYFCASSEADRHNTDTQYFGPGTRLTVL.